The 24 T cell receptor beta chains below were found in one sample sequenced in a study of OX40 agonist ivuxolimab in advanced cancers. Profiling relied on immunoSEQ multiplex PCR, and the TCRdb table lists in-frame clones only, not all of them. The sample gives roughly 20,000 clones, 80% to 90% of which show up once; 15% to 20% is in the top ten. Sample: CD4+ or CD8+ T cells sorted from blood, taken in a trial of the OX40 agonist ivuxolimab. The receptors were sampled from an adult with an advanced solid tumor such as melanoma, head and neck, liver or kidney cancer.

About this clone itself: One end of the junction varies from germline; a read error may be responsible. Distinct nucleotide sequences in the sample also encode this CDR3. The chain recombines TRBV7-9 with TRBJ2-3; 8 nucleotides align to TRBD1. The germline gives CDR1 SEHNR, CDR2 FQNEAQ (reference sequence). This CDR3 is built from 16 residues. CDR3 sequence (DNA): TGTGCCAGCAGCGGAACCGGGACAGGTAGCACAGATACGCAATATTTT. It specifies CASSGTGTGSTDTQYF.

The CDR3 region has the DNA TGTGCCATCAGTGTTAACGGACAGGGGAACTACGAGCAGTACTTC. Translation gives CAISVNGQGNYEQYF. The chain couples TRBV10-3 to TRBJ2-7; 9 positions match TRBD1. CDR3 length equals 15 residues. From germline, CDR1 is ENHRY and CDR2 SYGVKD. With 4 bases clipped from V and 3 bases from J, the junction kept 7 bases outside the gene matches.

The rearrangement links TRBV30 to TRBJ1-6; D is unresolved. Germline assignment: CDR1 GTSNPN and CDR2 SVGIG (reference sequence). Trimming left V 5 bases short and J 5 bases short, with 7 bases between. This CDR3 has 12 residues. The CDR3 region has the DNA TGTGCCTGGCAGACGGATAATTCACCCCTCCACTTT. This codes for CAWQTDNSPLHF.

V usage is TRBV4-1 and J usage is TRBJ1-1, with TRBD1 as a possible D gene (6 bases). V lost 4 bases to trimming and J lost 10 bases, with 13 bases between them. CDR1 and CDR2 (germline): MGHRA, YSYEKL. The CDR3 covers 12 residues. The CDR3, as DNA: TGCGCCAGCAGCCGATCACAGGGTGCAGCTTTCTTT. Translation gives CASSRSQGAAFF.

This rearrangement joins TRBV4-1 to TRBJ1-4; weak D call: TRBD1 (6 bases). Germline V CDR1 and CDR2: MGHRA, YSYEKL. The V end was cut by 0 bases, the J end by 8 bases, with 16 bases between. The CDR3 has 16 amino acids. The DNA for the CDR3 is TGCGCCAGCAGCCAAGATCTGGGGGCCTTTGGCGAAAAACTGTTTTTT. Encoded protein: CASSQDLGAFGEKLFF.

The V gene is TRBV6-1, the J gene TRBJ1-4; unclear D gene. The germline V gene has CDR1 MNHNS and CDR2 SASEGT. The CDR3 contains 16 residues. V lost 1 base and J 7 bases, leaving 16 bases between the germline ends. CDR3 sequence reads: CASSEGQPEMGEKLFF. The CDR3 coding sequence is TGTGCCAGCAGTGAAGGGCAGCCCGAGATGGGTGAAAAACTGTTTTTT.

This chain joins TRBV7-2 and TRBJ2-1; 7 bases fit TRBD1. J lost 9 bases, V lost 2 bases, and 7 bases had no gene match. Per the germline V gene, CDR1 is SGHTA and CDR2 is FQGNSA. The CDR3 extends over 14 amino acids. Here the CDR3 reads CASSLIGGGGEQFF. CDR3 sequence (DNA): TGTGCCAGCAGCTTAATAGGGGGCGGCGGTGAGCAGTTCTTC.

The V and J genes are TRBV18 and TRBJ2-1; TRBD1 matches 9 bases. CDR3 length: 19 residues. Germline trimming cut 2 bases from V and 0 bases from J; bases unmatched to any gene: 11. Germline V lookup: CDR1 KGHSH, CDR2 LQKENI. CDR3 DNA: TGTGCCAGCTCACCAGTCCCGGGACAGGGTCCAAGCTCCTACAATGAGCAGTTCTTC. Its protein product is CASSPVPGQGPSSYNEQFF.

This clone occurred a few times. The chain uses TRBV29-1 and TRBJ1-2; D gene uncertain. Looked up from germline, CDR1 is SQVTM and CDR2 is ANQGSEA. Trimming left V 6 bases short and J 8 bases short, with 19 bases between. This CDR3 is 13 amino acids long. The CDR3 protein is CSVQRTRNFGYTF. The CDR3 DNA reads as TGCAGCGTCCAACGCACCAGAAATTTCGGCTACACCTTC.

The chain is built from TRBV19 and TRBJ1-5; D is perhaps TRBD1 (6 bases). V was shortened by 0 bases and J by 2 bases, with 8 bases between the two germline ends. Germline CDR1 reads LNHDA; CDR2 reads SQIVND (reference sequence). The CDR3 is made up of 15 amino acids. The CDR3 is CASSIEGQRNQPQHF. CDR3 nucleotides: TGTGCCAGTAGTATAGAAGGACAGCGCAATCAGCCCCAGCATTTT. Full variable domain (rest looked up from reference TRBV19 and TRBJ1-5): DGGITQSPKYLFRKEGQNVTLSCEQNLNHDAMYWYRQDPGQGLRLIYYSQIVNDFQKGDIAEGYSVSREKKESFPLTVTSAQKNPTAFYLCASSIEGQRNQPQHFGDGTRLSIL.

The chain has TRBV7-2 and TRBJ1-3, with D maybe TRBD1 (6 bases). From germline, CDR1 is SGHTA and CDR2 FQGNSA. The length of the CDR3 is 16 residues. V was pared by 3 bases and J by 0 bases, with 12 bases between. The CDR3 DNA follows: TGTGCCAGCAGCTTGGGGGCTGGCGGCTCTGGAAACACCATATATTTT. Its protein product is CASSLGAGGSGNTIYF.

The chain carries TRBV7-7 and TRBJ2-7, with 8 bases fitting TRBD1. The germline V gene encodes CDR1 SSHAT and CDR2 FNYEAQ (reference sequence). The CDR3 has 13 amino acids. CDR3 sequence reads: CATAPQGAGEQYF. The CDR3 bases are TGTGCTACCGCCCCCCAGGGGGCCGGGGAGCAGTACTTC.

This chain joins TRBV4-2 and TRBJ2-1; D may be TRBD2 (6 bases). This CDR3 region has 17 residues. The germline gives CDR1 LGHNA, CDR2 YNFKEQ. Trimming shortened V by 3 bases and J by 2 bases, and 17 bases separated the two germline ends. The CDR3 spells CASSQLLAGSAYNEQFF. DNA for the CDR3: TGTGCCAGCAGCCAGTTACTAGCTGGGAGCGCCTACAATGAGCAGTTCTTC.

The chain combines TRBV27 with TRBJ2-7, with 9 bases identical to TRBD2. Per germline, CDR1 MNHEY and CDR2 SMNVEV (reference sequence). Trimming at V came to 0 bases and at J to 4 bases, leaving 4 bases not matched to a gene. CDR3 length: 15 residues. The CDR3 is CASSLSVAGVYEQYF. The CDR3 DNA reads TGTGCCAGCAGTTTATCAGTAGCGGGGGTATACGAGCAGTACTTC.

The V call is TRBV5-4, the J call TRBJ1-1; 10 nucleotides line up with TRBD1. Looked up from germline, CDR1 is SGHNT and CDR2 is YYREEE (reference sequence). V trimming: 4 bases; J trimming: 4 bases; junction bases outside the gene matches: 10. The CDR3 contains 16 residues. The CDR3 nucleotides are TGTGCCAGCAGCCTAGAAGGGACAGGGGTACGCACTGAAGCTTTCTTT. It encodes CASSLEGTGVRTEAFF.

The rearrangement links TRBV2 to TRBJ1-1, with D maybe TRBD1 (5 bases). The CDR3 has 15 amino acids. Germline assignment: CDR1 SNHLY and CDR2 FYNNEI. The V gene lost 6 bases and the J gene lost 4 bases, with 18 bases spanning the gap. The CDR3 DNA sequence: TGTGCCAGCAGGGGGGGGGAATACGTGGGCACTGAAGCTTTCTTT. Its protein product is CASRGGEYVGTEAFF.

Written as DNA, the CDR3 is TGTGCCAGCTCACCACTGTATCCAGAACCCTATGGCTACACCTTC. Protein: CASSPLYPEPYGYTF. V usage is TRBV18 and J usage is TRBJ1-2, with D uncertain. V shed 1 base and J shed 4 bases, with 13 bases lying between them. CDR1 is KGHSH and CDR2 is LQKENI in the germline V gene. The CDR3 consists of 15 residues.

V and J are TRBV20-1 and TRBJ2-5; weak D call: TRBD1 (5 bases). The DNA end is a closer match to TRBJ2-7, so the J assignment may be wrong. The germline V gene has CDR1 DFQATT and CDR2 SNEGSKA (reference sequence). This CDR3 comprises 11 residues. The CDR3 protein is CSASRGGEQYF. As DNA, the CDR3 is TGCAGTGCTAGTAGGGGTGGCGAGCAGTACTTC.

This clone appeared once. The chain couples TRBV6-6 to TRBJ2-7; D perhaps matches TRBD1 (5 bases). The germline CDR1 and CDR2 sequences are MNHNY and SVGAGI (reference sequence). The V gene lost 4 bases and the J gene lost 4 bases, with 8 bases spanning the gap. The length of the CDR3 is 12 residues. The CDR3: CASSSGIYEQYF. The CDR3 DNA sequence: TGTGCCAGCAGTTCAGGGATATACGAGCAGTACTTC.

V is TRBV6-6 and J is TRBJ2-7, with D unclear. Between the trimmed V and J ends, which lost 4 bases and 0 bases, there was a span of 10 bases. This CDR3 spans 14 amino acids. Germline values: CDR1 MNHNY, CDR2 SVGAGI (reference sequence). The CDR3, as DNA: TGTGCCAGCAGTTCAACCTTTAGCTCCTACGAGCAGTACTTC. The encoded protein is CASSSTFSSYEQYF.

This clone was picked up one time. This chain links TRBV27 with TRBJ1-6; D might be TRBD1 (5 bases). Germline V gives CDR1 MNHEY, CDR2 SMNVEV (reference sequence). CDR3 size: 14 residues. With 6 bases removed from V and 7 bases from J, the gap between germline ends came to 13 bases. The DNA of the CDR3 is TGTGCCAGCAGGCCCGCGGGGGAAAATTCACCCCTCCACTTT. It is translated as CASRPAGENSPLHF.

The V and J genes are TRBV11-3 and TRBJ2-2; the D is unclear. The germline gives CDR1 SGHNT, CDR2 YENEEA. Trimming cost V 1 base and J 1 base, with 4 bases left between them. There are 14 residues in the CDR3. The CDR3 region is CASSLGWNTGELFF. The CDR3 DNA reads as TGTGCCAGCAGCTTAGGCTGGAACACCGGGGAGCTGTTTTTT.

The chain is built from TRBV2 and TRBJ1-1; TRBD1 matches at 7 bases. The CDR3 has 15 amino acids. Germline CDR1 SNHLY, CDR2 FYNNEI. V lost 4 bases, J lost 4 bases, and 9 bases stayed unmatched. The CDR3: CASSAMGQSGTEAFF. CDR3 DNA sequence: TGTGCCAGCAGTGCTATGGGACAGTCGGGCACTGAAGCTTTCTTT.

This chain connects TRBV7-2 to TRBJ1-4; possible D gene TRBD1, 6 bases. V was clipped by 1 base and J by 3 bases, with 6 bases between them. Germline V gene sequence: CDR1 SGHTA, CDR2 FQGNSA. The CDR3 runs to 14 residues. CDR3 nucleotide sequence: TGTGCCAGCAGCTTAGACAGGGCTAATGAAAAACTGTTTTTT. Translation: CASSLDRANEKLFF.